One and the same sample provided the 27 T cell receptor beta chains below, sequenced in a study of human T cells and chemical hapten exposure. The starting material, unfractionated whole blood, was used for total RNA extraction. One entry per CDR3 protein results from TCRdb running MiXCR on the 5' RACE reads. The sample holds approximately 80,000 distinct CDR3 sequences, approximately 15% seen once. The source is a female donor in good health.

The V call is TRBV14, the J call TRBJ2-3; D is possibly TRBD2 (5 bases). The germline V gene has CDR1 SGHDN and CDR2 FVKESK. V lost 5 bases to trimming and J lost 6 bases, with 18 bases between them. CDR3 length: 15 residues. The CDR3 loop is CASSVGLNLRDTQYF. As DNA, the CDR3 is TGTGCCAGCAGCGTAGGACTTAACCTTCGGGATACGCAGTATTTT.

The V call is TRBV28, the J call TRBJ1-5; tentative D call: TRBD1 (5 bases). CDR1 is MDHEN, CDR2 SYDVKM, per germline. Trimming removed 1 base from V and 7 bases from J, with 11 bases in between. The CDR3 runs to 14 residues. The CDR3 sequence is CASSLSSGLQPQHF. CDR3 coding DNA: TGTGCCAGCAGTTTATCCTCAGGGTTGCAGCCCCAGCATTTT.

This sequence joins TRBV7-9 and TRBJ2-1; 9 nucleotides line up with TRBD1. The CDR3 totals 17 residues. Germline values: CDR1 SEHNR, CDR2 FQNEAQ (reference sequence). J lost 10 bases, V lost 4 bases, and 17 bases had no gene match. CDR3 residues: CASSSSPGTGLKEEQFF. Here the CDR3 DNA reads TGTGCCAGCAGCTCAAGTCCCGGGACAGGGCTTAAGGAGGAGCAGTTCTTC.

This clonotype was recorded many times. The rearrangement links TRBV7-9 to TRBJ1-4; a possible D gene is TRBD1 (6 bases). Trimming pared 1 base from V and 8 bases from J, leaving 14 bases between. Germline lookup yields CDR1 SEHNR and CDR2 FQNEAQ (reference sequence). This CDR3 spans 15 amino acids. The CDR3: CASSLDGTSSEKLFF. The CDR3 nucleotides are TGTGCCAGCAGCTTAGATGGGACATCATCGGAAAAACTGTTTTTT.

CDR3 loop: CASSQGNTEAFF. In DNA, the CDR3 is TGTGCCAGCAGTCAGGGGAACACTGAAGCTTTCTTT. V gene TRBV12-3 or TRBV12-4 combines with J gene TRBJ1-1, with D perhaps matching TRBD1 (5 bases). Deletions cut 5 bases from V and 1 base from J, with 5 bases between. This CDR3 comprises 12 residues.

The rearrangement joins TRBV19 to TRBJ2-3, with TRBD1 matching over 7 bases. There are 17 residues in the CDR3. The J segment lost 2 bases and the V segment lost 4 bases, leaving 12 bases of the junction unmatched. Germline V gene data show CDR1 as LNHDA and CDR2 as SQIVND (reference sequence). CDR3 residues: CASSTDTQGVTTDTQYF. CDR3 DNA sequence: TGTGCCAGTAGTACCGACACCCAGGGGGTCACCACAGATACGCAGTATTTT.

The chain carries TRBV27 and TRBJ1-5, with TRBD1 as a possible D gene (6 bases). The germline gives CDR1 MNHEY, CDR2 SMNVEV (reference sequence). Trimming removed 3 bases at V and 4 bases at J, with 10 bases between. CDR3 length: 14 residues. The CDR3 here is CASSFTGTNQPQHF. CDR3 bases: TGTGCCAGCAGTTTTACGGGGACAAATCAGCCCCAGCATTTT.

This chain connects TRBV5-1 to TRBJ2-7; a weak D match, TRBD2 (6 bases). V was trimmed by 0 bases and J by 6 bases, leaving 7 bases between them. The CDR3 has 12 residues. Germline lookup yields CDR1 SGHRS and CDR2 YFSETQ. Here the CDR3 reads CASSLGTTEQYF. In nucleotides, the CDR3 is TGCGCCAGCAGCTTGGGGACTACCGAGCAGTACTTC.

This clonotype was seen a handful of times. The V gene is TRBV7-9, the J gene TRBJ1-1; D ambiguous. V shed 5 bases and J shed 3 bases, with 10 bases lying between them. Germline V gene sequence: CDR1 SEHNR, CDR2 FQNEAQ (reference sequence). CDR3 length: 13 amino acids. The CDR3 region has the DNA TGTGCCAGCAGCAAGAGCAAGGACACTGAAGCTTTCTTT. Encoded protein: CASSKSKDTEAFF.

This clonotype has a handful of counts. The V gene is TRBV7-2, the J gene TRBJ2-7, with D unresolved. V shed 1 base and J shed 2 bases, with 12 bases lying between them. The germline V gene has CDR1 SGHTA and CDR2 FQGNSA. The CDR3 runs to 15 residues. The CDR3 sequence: CASSLEARPPYEQYF. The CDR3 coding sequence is TGTGCCAGCAGCTTAGAGGCCCGGCCGCCCTACGAGCAGTACTTC.

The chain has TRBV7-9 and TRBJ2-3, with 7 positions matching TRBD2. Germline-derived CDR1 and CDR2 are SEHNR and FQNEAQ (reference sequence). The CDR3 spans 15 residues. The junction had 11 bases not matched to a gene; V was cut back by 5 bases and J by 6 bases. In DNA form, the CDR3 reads TGTGCCAGCAGCCCCTCTTGCGGGAGCGGCGATACGCAGTATTTT. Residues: CASSPSCGSGDTQYF.

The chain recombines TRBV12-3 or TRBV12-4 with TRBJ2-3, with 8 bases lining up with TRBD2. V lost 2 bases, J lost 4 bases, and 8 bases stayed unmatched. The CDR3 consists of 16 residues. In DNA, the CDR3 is TGTGCCAGCAGTTTATCAAGCGGGAGTGGGGCAGATACGCAGTATTTT. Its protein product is CASSLSSGSGADTQYF.

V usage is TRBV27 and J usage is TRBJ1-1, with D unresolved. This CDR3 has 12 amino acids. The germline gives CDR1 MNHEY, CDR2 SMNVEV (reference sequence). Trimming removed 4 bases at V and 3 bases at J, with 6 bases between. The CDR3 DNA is TGTGCCAGCAGTTCGTGGGACACTGAAGCTTTCTTT. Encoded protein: CASSSWDTEAFF.

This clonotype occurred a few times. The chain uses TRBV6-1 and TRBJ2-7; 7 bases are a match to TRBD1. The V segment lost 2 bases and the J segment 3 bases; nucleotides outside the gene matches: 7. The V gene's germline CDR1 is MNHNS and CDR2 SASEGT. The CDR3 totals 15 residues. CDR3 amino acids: CASSEPHRGLYEQYF. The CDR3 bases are TGTGCCAGCAGTGAACCCCACAGGGGCCTCTACGAGCAGTACTTC.

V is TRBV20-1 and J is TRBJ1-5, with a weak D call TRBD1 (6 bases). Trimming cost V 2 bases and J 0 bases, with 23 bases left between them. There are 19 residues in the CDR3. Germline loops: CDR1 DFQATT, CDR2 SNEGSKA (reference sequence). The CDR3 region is CSARRGVKQGLFSNQPQHF. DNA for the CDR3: TGCAGTGCTAGAAGGGGGGTAAAACAGGGACTTTTTAGCAATCAGCCCCAGCATTTT.

In nucleotides, the CDR3 is TGTGCCAGCAGTTTAAATTCGGGGGAGACTGAAGCTTTCTTT. Its protein product is CASSLNSGETEAFF. The chain carries TRBV12-3 or TRBV12-4 and TRBJ1-1; a possible D gene is TRBD1 (5 bases). V lost 2 bases to trimming and J lost 5 bases, with 12 bases between them. This CDR3 comprises 14 residues.

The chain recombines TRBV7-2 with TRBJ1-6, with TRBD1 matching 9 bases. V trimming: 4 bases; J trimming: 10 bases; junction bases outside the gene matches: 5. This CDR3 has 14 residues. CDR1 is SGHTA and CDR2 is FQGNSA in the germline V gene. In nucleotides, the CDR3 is TGTGCCAGCAGCTGGGACAGGGCGTCCTCACCCCTCCACTTT. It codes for CASSWDRASSPLHF. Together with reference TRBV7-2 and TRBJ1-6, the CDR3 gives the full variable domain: GAGVSQSPSNKVTEKGKDVELRCDPISGHTALYWYRQSLGQGLEFLIYFQGNSAPDKSGLPSDRFSAERTGGSVSTLTIQRTQQEDSAVYLCASSWDRASSPLHFGNGTRLTVT.

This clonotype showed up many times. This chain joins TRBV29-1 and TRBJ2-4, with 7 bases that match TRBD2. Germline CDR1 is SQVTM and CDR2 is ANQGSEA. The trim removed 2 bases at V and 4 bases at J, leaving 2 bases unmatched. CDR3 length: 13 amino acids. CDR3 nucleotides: TGCAGCGTTGAACCGGGACTAAAAAACATTCAGTACTTC. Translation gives CSVEPGLKNIQYF.

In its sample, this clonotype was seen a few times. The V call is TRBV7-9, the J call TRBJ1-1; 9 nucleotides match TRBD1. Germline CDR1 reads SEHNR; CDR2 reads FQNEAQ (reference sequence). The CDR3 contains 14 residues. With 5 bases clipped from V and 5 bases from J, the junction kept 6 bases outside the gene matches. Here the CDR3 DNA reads TGTGCCAGCAGCCAATACAGGGGGCAAACTGAAGCTTTCTTT. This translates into CASSQYRGQTEAFF. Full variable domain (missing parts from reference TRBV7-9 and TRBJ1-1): DTGVSQNPRHKITKRGQNVTFRCDPISEHNRLYWYRQTLGQGPEFLTYFQNEAQLEKSRLLSDRFSAERPKGSFSTLEIQRTEQGDSAMYLCASSQYRGQTEAFFGQGTRLTVV.

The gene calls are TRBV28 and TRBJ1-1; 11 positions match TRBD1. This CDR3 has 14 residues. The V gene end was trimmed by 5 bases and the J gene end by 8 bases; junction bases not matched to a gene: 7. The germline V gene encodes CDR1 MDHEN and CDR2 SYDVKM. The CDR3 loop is CASSALGTGGEAFF. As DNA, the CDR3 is TGTGCCAGCAGTGCCCTTGGGACAGGGGGGGAAGCTTTCTTT.

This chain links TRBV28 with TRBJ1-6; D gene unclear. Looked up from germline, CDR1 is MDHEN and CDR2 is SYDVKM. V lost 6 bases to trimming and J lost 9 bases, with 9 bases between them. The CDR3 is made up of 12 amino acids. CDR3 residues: CASSLWTSPLHF. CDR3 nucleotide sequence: TGTGCCAGCAGCCTCTGGACTTCACCCCTCCACTTT.

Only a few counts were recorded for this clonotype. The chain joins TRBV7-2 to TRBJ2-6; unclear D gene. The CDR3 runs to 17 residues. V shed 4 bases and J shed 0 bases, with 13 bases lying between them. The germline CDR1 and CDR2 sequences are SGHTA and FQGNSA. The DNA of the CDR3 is TGTGCCAGCAGCTACCTCCCGGCGAGCTCTGGGGCCAACGTCCTGACTTTC. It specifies CASSYLPASSGANVLTF. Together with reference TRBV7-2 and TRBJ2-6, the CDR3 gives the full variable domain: GAGVSQSPSNKVTEKGKDVELRCDPISGHTALYWYRQSLGQGLEFLIYFQGNSAPDKSGLPSDRFSAERTGGSVSTLTIQRTQQEDSAVYLCASSYLPASSGANVLTFGAGSRLTVL.

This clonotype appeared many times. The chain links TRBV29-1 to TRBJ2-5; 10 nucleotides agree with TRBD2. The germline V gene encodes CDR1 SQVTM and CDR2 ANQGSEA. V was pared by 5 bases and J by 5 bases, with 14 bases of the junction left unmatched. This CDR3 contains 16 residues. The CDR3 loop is CSVWLAGARGFETQYF. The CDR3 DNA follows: TGCAGCGTTTGGCTAGCGGGAGCACGTGGATTTGAGACCCAGTACTTC.

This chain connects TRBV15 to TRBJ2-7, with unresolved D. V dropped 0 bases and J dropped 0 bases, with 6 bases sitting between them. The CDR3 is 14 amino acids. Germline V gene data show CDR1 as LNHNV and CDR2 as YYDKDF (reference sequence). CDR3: CATSRDLTSYEQYF. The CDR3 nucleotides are TGTGCCACCAGCAGAGATCTTACCTCCTACGAGCAGTACTTC.

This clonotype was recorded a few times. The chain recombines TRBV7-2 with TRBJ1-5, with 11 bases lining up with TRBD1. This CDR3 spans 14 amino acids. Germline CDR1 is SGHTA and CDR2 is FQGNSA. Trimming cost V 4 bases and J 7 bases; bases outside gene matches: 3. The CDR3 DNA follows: TGTGCCAGCAGCTCCAGGACAGGGGGCCAGCCCCAGCATTTT. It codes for CASSSRTGGQPQHF.

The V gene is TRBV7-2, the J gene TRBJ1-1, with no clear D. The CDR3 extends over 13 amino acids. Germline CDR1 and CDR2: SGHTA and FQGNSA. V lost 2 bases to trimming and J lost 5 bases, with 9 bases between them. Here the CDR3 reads CASSLQYRTEAFF. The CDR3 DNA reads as TGTGCCAGCAGCTTACAGTATAGGACTGAAGCTTTCTTT.

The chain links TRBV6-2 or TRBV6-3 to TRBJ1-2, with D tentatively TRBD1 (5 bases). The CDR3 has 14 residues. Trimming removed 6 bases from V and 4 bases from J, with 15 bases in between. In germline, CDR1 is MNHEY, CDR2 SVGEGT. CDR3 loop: CASRSQGVSYGYTF. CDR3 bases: TGTGCCAGCAGATCCCAGGGAGTAAGCTATGGCTACACCTTC.